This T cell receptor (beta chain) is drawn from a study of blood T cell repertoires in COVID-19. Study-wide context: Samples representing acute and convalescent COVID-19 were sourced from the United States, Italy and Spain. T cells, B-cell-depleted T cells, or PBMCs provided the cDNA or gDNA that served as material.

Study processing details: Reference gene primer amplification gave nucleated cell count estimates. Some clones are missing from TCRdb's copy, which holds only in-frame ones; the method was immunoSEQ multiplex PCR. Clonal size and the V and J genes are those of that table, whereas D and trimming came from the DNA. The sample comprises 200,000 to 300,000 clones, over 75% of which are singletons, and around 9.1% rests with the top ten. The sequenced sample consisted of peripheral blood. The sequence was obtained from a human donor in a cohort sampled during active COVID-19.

CDR3 sequence: CASSSRTGGAGWGFSQPQHF. CDR3 DNA: TGTGCCAGCAGTTCAAGGACAGGGGGCGCCGGGTGGGGTTTTAGTCAGCCCCAGCATTTT. This chain links TRBV28 with TRBJ1-5, with 11 bases lining up with TRBD1. The J segment lost 6 bases and the V segment lost 4 bases, leaving 20 bases of the junction unmatched. The germline gives CDR1 MDHEN, CDR2 SYDVKM. This CDR3 has 20 amino acids.